The 22 T cell receptor beta chains below all came from one sample that was sequenced in a study of vaccination effects on CD4 cells after COVID-19. Measured with immunoSEQ multiplex PCR; TCRdb has only the in-frame clones, and not every one. The table records more than 45,000 clones, around 80% of them present only once. Their antigens remain unidentified. Before sequencing, viral peptide pools were used by the ViraFEST assay to expand antigen-specific CD4+ T cells. Culture lasted about ten days before CD4+ T cell isolation. This individual tested PCR-positive for SARS-CoV-2 infection between March and December 2020. The source was CD4+ T cells from PBMCs cultured with HIV peptides, collected before COVID-19 vaccination. This sample's subset: HIV-1 Nef peptide pool negative control/reference culture. These receptors came from a human donor who had a prior SARS-CoV-2 infection.

The V gene is TRBV19, the J gene TRBJ1-1, with no clear D. CDR1 is LNHDA and CDR2 is SQIVND in the germline V gene (reference sequence). There are 16 residues in the CDR3. Between the trimmed V and J ends, which lost 5 bases and 1 base, there was a span of 17 bases. CDR3 nucleotide sequence: TGTGCCAGTAGTGTTCCCCGGGAAACGGGGAACACTGAAGCTTTCTTT. This gives the protein CASSVPRETGNTEAFF.

The chain links TRBV5-1 to TRBJ1-6, with D perhaps matching TRBD1 (5 bases). The CDR3 runs 17 residues. V was pared by 4 bases and J by 7 bases, with 21 bases between. Germline CDR1 reads SGHRS; CDR2 reads YFSETQ. CDR3 region: CASSLGRVGPENSPLHF. Here the CDR3 DNA reads TGCGCCAGCAGCCTGGGGAGAGTGGGACCGGAGAATTCACCCCTCCACTTT.

This chain joins TRBV4-2 and TRBJ2-3; 10 bases are shared with TRBD2. The J segment lost 3 bases and the V segment lost 0 bases, leaving 9 bases of the junction unmatched. Germline V lookup: CDR1 LGHNA, CDR2 YNFKEQ. This CDR3 contains 18 residues. The CDR3 DNA sequence: TGTGCCAGCAGCCAAGATATGCAGGCTAGCGGGGGTACAGATACGCAGTATTTT. Translating gives CASSQDMQASGGTDTQYF.

This chain connects TRBV5-8 to TRBJ2-4, with TRBD1 matching 8 bases. The CDR3 contains 16 residues. Germline CDR1 SGHTS, CDR2 YDEGEE. The trim removed 6 bases at V and 6 bases at J, leaving 14 bases unmatched. The CDR3 bases are TGTGCCAGCACGGGGACAGGACGCCATGGGGGAAACATTCAGTACTTC. Protein: CASTGTGRHGGNIQYF.

This sequence joins TRBV4-2 and TRBJ2-1; 8 positions agree with TRBD1. CDR1 and CDR2 from the germline V gene are LGHNA and YNFKEQ. The trim removed 4 bases at V and 8 bases at J, leaving 7 bases unmatched. This CDR3 has 14 amino acids. CDR3 sequence reads: CASSRTQGDDEQFF. The CDR3 DNA reads TGTGCCAGCAGCCGCACACAGGGGGATGATGAGCAGTTCTTC.

The chain uses TRBV14 and TRBJ2-7; TRBD1 aligns across 10 bases. The CDR3 is 16 residues long. V lost 5 bases, J lost 4 bases, and 11 bases stayed unmatched. Germline CDR1 and CDR2: SGHDN and FVKESK. CDR3 nucleotides: TGTGCCAGCAGCTACACCGGGACAGGGGTGTGGTACGAGCAGTACTTC. It is translated as CASSYTGTGVWYEQYF.

This rearrangement joins TRBV3-1 (or the pseudogene TRBV3-2) to TRBJ1-2; D is possibly TRBD1 (5 bases). Germline V gives CDR1 LGHDT, CDR2 YNNKEL (reference sequence). This CDR3 is 15 amino acids long. Trimming pared 5 bases from V and 8 bases from J, leaving 21 bases between. CDR3 nucleotides: TGTGCCAGCAGCGAACTCGGGACGGCCAGGGACGGCTACACCTTC. This gives the protein CASSELGTARDGYTF.

V usage is TRBV7-9 and J usage is TRBJ2-7; 7 bases line up with TRBD1. The CDR3 consists of 12 residues. The V gene end was trimmed by 5 bases and the J gene end by 6 bases; junction bases not matched to a gene: 4. Germline CDR1 SEHNR, CDR2 FQNEAQ (reference sequence). CDR3 nucleotides: TGTGCCAGCAGCCGACAGGGCGGCGAGCAGTACTTC. It codes for CASSRQGGEQYF.

This chain uses TRBV12-3 or TRBV12-4 with TRBJ1-1; maybe TRBD1 (6 bases). The V and J ends lost 6 bases and 0 bases respectively, with 8 bases between them. The CDR3 runs to 13 residues. In DNA form, the CDR3 reads TGTGCCAGCAGCCGACAGGTGAACACTGAAGCTTTCTTT. It is translated as CASSRQVNTEAFF.

This chain joins TRBV7-2 and TRBJ2-3, with D possibly matching TRBD2 (5 bases). CDR1 SGHTA and CDR2 FQGNSA come from the germline V gene. The CDR3 consists of 17 residues. Deletions cut 0 bases from V and 0 bases from J, with 13 bases between. The CDR3 nucleotides are TGTGCCAGCAGCTTAGCTATGGTGGGAGCCAGCACAGATACGCAGTATTTT. It specifies CASSLAMVGASTDTQYF.

The chain joins TRBV4-2 to TRBJ2-7, with a tentative D call TRBD2 (6 bases). The germline V gene encodes CDR1 LGHNA and CDR2 YNFKEQ. V was pared by 1 base and J by 6 bases, with 19 bases between. The CDR3 has 16 residues. The CDR3 protein is CASSQGGAGNSGEQYF. Written as DNA, the CDR3 is TGTGCCAGCAGCCAAGGCGGGGCAGGGAATTCTGGCGAGCAGTACTTC.

The genes are TRBV5-6 and TRBJ2-3; perhaps TRBD2 as D (5 bases). Trimming removed 0 bases at V and 5 bases at J, with 10 bases between. The CDR3 contains 14 residues. Germline V gene lookup returns CDR1 SGHDT and CDR2 YYEEEE. The CDR3 nucleotides read TGTGCCAGCAGCTTGGATACCCGGGGAGATACGCAGTATTTT. This sequence encodes CASSLDTRGDTQYF.

This clone was detected a few times. The rearrangement joins TRBV11-2 to TRBJ2-7, with D hard to call. Looked up from germline, CDR1 is SGHAT and CDR2 is FQNNGV. The CDR3 consists of 12 residues. The V gene lost 1 base and the J gene lost 7 bases, with 8 bases spanning the gap. The CDR3 region has the DNA TGTGCCAGCAGCTTAGCTGTGGGTGAGCAGTACTTC. Translated: CASSLAVGEQYF.

The sample holds one count of this clone. The rearrangement joins TRBV12-3 or TRBV12-4 to TRBJ1-6; no definite D call. The CDR3 runs to 12 residues. V dropped 2 bases and J dropped 8 bases, with 4 bases sitting between them. The DNA of the CDR3 is TGTGCCAGCAGTTTATTCTATTCACCCCTCCACTTT. The encoded protein is CASSLFYSPLHF.

The rearrangement uses TRBV11-1 and TRBJ1-1; D might be TRBD1 (6 bases). Germline CDR1 and CDR2: SGHAT and FQDESV (reference sequence). Trimming took off 5 bases at V and 0 bases at J, with 13 bases between the two ends. CDR3 size: 15 residues. The CDR3 coding sequence is TGTGCCAGCAGCCGTGGACAGACCATGAACACTGAAGCTTTCTTT. This codes for CASSRGQTMNTEAFF.

The V and J genes are TRBV7-3 and TRBJ2-3, with D unresolved. The CDR3 extends over 13 amino acids. The V end lost 1 base, the J end lost 4 bases, and 6 bases lay between the germline ends. Germline V CDR1 and CDR2: SGHTA, FQGTGA. The CDR3 here is CASSLSMSDTQYF. The DNA for the CDR3 is TGTGCCAGCAGCTTAAGTATGTCAGATACGCAGTATTTT.

The chain combines TRBV19 with TRBJ2-1; D remains unclear. Germline CDR1 is LNHDA and CDR2 is SQIVND (reference sequence). There are 16 residues in the CDR3. Trimming left V 0 bases short and J 3 bases short, with 12 bases between. The CDR3 sequence is CASSIDRRSSYNEQFF. In DNA, the CDR3 is TGTGCCAGTAGTATAGATCGCCGCTCCAGCTACAATGAGCAGTTCTTC.

The chain couples TRBV2 to TRBJ1-1, with 7 bases identical to TRBD1. The CDR3 length is 13 residues. The trim removed 6 bases at V and 5 bases at J, leaving 6 bases unmatched. In germline, CDR1 is SNHLY, CDR2 FYNNEI. CDR3 sequence: CASRVQGLTEAFF. The CDR3 coding sequence is TGTGCCAGCAGAGTACAGGGGTTAACTGAAGCTTTCTTT. The whole variable domain, remainder taken from reference TRBV2 and TRBJ1-1, is EPEVTQTPSHQVTQMGQEVILRCVPISNHLYFYWYRQILGQKVEFLVSFYNNEISEKSEIFDDQFSVERPDGSNFTLKIRSTKLEDSAMYFCASRVQGLTEAFFGQGTRLTVV.

The CDR3 loop is CASSYPFAGGMNTEAFF. The CDR3 region has the DNA TGTGCCAGCAGTTACCCCTTTGCAGGGGGGATGAACACTGAAGCTTTCTTT. V is TRBV6-2 or TRBV6-3 and J is TRBJ1-1; 7 bases map to TRBD1. Germline V gene sequence: CDR1 MNHEY, CDR2 SVGEGT. V shed 2 bases, J shed 0 bases, and the junction held 9 bases outside the gene matches. CDR3 length: 17 amino acids.

The sample holds a few counts of this clone. The V and J genes are TRBV6-5 and TRBJ1-2; D is possibly TRBD1 (5 bases). V was shortened by 8 bases and J by 7 bases, with 17 bases between the two germline ends. This CDR3 has 13 amino acids. Looked up from germline, CDR1 is MNHEY and CDR2 is SVGAGI. Here the CDR3 DNA reads TGTGCCAGCTCCTCTAGGGACTTGCGTGGCTACACCTTC. It yields the protein CASSSRDLRGYTF.

V usage is TRBV19 and J usage is TRBJ1-1; D perhaps matches TRBD1 (5 bases). V lost 6 bases and J 3 bases, leaving 17 bases between the germline ends. Germline lookup yields CDR1 LNHDA and CDR2 SQIVND (reference sequence). This CDR3 has 15 residues. This chain's CDR3 is CASRYDGAWDTEAFF. CDR3 in DNA: TGTGCCAGTAGGTATGACGGGGCGTGGGACACTGAAGCTTTCTTT.

The CDR3 sequence is CASYNFDHSSNYGYTF. The CDR3 DNA reads as TGTGCCAGCTACAATTTTGACCATTCATCTAACTATGGCTACACCTTC. The V and J genes are TRBV2 and TRBJ1-2; D gene ambiguous. The germline gives CDR1 SNHLY, CDR2 FYNNEI. The ends were cut back, 8 bases at V and 0 bases at J, with 19 bases in the middle. The CDR3 loop spans 16 amino acids.